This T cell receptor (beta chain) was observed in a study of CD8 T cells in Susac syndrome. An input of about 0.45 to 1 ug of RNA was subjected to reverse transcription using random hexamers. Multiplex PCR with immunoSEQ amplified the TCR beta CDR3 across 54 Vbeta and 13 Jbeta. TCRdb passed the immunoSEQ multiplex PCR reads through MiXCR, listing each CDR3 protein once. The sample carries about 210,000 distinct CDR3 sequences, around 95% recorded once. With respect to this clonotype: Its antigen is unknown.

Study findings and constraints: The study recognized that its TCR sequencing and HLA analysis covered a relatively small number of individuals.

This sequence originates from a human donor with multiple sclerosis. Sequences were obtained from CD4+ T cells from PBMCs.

CDR3 amino acids: CASSQDESWTASGNTIYF. Written as DNA, the CDR3 is TGTGCCAGCAGCCAAGATGAGAGCTGGACAGCCTCTGGAAACACCATATATTTT. This chain links TRBV4-2 with TRBJ1-3; weak D call: TRBD1 (6 bases). The germline gives CDR1 LGHNA, CDR2 YNFKEQ. Trimming removed 0 bases from V and 0 bases from J, with 15 bases in between. The CDR3 runs 18 residues.